This TCR beta chain was captured in a study of tissue T cells after allogeneic stem cell transplantation. Notes on the study in general: Tissue-detected TCR repertoire was only partly captured by blood and spleen T cells.

Median post-mortem interval was just under ten hours for GI, liver, skin and lymphoid tissues. Within the sample, this clone is medium-sized (0.01 to 0.1%). Its antigen remains unknown. V was cut by 7 bases and J by 1 base, with 10 bases left in between. The CDR3 covers 13 residues. TCRbeta CDR3 was sequenced at survey depth with template counts. Only in-frame clones appear in the TCRdb table, and some are missing; sequencing was by immunoSEQ multiplex PCR. The sample comprises 5,500 to 8,500 clones, around three fifths of which are singletons, and 20% to 25% rests with the top ten. The sequence was collected from a female donor over 55 with lung cancer. The chain joins TRBV12-3 or TRBV12-4 to TRBJ1-2; perhaps TRBD1 as D (5 bases). Sequences were derived from duodenum tissue, sampled at autopsy. The CDR3 is CASIRQRNYGYTF. In nucleotides, the CDR3 is TGTGCCAGCATCCGACAGCGTAACTATGGCTACACCTTC.